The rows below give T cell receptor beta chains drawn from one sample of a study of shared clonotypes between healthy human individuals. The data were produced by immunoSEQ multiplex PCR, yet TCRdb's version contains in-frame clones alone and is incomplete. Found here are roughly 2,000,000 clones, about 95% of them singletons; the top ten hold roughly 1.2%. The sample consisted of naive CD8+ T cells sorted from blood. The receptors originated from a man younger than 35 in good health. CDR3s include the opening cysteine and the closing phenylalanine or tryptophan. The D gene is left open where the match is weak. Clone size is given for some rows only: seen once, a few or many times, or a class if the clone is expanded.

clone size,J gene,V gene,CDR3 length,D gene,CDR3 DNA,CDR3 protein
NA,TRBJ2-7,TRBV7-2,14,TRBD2,TGTGCCAGCAGCTCCCTAGCGGGAGGCGACGAGCAGTACTTC,CASSSLAGGDEQYF
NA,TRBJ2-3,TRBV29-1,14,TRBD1,TGCAGCGTCCCGGACAGGGAAAGCACAGATACGCAGTATTTT,CSVPDRESTDTQYF
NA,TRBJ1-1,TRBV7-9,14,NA,TGTGCCAGCAGCTTACCGAACCCGAACACTGAAGCTTTCTTT,CASSLPNPNTEAFF
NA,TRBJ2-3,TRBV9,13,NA,TGTGCCAGCAGCGTATCTAGCGTTGATACGCAGTATTTT,CASSVSSVDTQYF
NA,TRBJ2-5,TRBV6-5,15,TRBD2,TGTGCCAGCAGTTACAGTCCTAGCGGACAAGAGACCCAGTACTTC,CASSYSPSGQETQYF
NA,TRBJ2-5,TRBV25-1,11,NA,TGTGCCAGCAGCTGGGGAGAGACCCAGTACTTC,CASSWGETQYF
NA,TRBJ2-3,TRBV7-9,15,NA,TGTGCCAGCAGCTTCTCCTTTCCGACGCCAGACGCGCAGTATTTT,CASSFSFPTPDAQYF
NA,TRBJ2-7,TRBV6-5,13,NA,TGTGCCAGCAGTTACGTTCGTGGCTACGAGCAGTACTTC,CASSYVRGYEQYF
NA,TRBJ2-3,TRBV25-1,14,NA,TGTGCCAGCAGCGACCTTGGGAGCACAGATACGCAGTATTTT,CASSDLGSTDTQYF
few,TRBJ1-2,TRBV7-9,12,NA,TGTGCGAGCCTCCAAGAGGGCTATGGCTACACCTTC,CASLQEGYGYTF
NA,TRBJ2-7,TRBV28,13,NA,TGTGCCAGCAGTTTGAACAAAGCCTACGAGCAGTACTTC,CASSLNKAYEQYF
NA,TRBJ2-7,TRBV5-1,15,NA,TGCGCCAGCAGCCAGTATCCTGACAGCACCTACGAGCAGTACTTC,CASSQYPDSTYEQYF
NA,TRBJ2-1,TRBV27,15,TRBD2,TGTGCCAGCAGTTACCTAGCGGGTTCCAATTCTGAGCAGTTCTTC,CASSYLAGSNSEQFF
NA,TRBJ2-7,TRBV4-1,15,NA,TGCGCCAGCAGCCGCGAGCGGAGGGGATCCTACGAGCAGTACTTC,CASSRERRGSYEQYF
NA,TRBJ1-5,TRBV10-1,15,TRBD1,TGCGCCAGCAGTGAAGTGGACAGGGAAAATCAGCCCCAGCATTTT,CASSEVDRENQPQHF
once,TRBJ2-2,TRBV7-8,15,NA,TGTGCCAGCAGCCCGAAGGATTGGAACACCGGGGAGCTGTTTTTT,CASSPKDWNTGELFF
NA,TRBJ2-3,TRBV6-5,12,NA,TGTGCCAGCAGTCCCCTCTTAGGTACGCAGTATTTT,CASSPLLGTQYF
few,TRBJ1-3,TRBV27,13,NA,TGTGCCAGCAGTTCCCTTTCTGGAAACACCATATATTTT,CASSSLSGNTIYF
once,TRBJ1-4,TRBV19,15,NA,TGTGCCAGTAGTGCTCGAGGAGCAACTAATGAAAAACTGTTTTTT,CASSARGATNEKLFF
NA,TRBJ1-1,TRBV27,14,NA,TGTGCCAGCAGTTTATCTTTGTCAGGGGCTGAAGCTTTCTTT,CASSLSLSGAEAFF
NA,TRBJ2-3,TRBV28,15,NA,TGTGCCAGCAGTTTACCCTTGAGTAGCACAGATACGCAGTATTTT,CASSLPLSSTDTQYF
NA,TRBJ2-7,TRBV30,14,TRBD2,TGTGCCTGGAGTGTAGCCCTAGCGGATTACGAGCAGTACTTC,CAWSVALADYEQYF
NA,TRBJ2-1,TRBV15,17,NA,TGTGCCACCAGCGGAGAGGGTGGGGCTAGCGAAGACAATGAGCAGTTCTTC,CATSGEGGASEDNEQFF
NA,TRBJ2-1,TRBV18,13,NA,TGTGCCAGCTCACCTCAAAATTACAATGAGCAGTTCTTC,CASSPQNYNEQFF
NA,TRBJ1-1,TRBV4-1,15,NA,TGCGCCAGCAGCCAAGAGGCCAGGGGGAACACTGAAGCTTTCTTT,CASSQEARGNTEAFF
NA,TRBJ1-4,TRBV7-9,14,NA,TGTGCCAGCAGCTCGACTGACGATAATGAAAAACTGTTTTTT,CASSSTDDNEKLFF
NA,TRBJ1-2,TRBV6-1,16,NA,TGTGCCAGCAGTGAATATAGGTTGGGGGCCGGTAATGGCTACACCTTC,CASSEYRLGAGNGYTF
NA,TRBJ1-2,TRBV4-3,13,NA,TGCGCCAGCAGCCAACAGGGTAGAGGCGGCTACACCTTC,CASSQQGRGGYTF
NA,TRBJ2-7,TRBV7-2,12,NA,TGTGCCAGCAGCTTAGAGGGCGCCGAGCAGTACTTC,CASSLEGAEQYF
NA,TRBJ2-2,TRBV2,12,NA,TGTGGATTTACGGGTCCCACCGGGGAGCTGTTTTTT,CGFTGPTGELFF
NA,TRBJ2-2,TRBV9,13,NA,TGTGCCAGCAGCGTAGGTGGGACCGGGGAGCTGTTTTTT,CASSVGGTGELFF
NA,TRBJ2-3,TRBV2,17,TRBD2,TGTGCCAGCAGTGAAGCCGGACTAGCCGAACTCACAGATACGCAGTATTTT,CASSEAGLAELTDTQYF
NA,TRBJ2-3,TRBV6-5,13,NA,TGTGCCAGCAGTTACTCGAAGGAAGGGACGCAGTATTTT,CASSYSKEGTQYF
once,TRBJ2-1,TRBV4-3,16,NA,TGCGCCAGCAGCCCTTTTGGGGAGGGGGCCAACAATGAGCAGTTCTTC,CASSPFGEGANNEQFF
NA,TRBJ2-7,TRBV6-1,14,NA,TGTGCCAGCAGTGAACGTGGACTGGACTACGAGCAGTACTTC,CASSERGLDYEQYF